The 29 T cell receptor beta chains below all came from one sample that was sequenced in a study of T-cell memory formation after mild COVID-19. A single record per CDR3 protein comes from TCRdb applying MiXCR to the 5' RACE reads. The sample has roughly 130,000 distinct CDR3 sequences, approximately 6.2% seen once. The sequenced sample consisted of PBMCs or a T cell subset sorted from them (not recorded which). The origin of the receptors is an adult woman who had mild COVID-19 (a few samples of this study predate the infection). Cell type and time point are not known.

This clonotype was picked up many times. The chain uses TRBV12-3 or TRBV12-4 and TRBJ2-3; TRBD2 aligns across 12 bases. This CDR3 is 16 amino acids long. V shed 5 bases and J 4 bases; nucleotides not matched to a gene: 7. The CDR3 sequence: CASSIRTSGAPDTQYF. CDR3 nucleotides: TGTGCCAGCAGTATCCGGACTAGCGGGGCTCCAGATACGCAGTATTTT.

This clonotype was picked up many times. The chain couples TRBV5-1 to TRBJ2-1, with a weak D call TRBD2 (5 bases). Germline lookup yields CDR1 SGHRS and CDR2 YFSETQ. There are 17 residues in the CDR3. V was shortened by 0 bases and J by 0 bases, with 13 bases between the two germline ends. The chain's CDR3 is CASSLVTTGRSYNEQFF. In DNA form, the CDR3 reads TGCGCCAGCAGCTTGGTGACTACCGGCCGCTCCTACAATGAGCAGTTCTTC.

The chain joins TRBV5-6 to TRBJ1-1, with D uncertain. V dropped 0 bases and J dropped 4 bases, with 4 bases sitting between them. The CDR3 sequence is 12 residues long. Germline V gives CDR1 SGHDT, CDR2 YYEEEE. The CDR3 DNA reads TGTGCCAGCAGCTTGGTCGTCACTGAAGCTTTCTTT. Encoded protein: CASSLVVTEAFF.

The chain carries TRBV18 and TRBJ1-1; tentatively, D is TRBD1 (6 bases). CDR1 is KGHSH and CDR2 is LQKENI in the germline V gene. The CDR3 contains 12 residues. V lost 1 base to trimming and J lost 6 bases, with 6 bases between them. The CDR3 sequence: CASSPQGAEAFF. CDR3 nucleotide sequence: TGTGCCAGCTCACCACAGGGGGCTGAAGCTTTCTTT.

This clonotype was counted a few times. The chain uses TRBV29-1 and TRBJ2-7; D call uncertain. Germline V CDR1 and CDR2: SQVTM, ANQGSEA. Trimming took off 5 bases at V and 2 bases at J, with 10 bases between the two ends. The CDR3 length is 12 residues. The CDR3, as DNA: TGCAGCGTTCAGGAAGGGACCTACGAGCAGTACTTC. The encoded protein is CSVQEGTYEQYF.

V usage is TRBV12-3 or TRBV12-4 and J usage is TRBJ2-5; TRBD1 aligns across 9 bases. With V trimmed by 3 bases and J by 2 bases, 16 bases remained unmatched. The CDR3 runs 19 residues. The CDR3 DNA sequence: TGTGCCAGCAGTTTTTACGGTGGGGGGACAGGGAGTTTTCAAGAGACCCAGTACTTC. This codes for CASSFYGGGTGSFQETQYF.

This clonotype was counted ten times or more. This chain joins TRBV7-2 and TRBJ2-7, with D perhaps given as TRBD1 or TRBD2 (5 bases each). Trimming took off 5 bases at V and 4 bases at J, with 15 bases between the two ends. Per the germline V gene, CDR1 is SGHTA and CDR2 is FQGNSA. The CDR3 is 14 residues long. The CDR3 region has the DNA TGTGCCAGCAGCCCCCGTGGGGGAATTTACGAGCAGTACTTC. Translated, it gives CASSPRGGIYEQYF.

This clonotype was counted at least ten times. This chain links TRBV12-3 or TRBV12-4 with TRBJ1-1, with 7 bases fitting TRBD1. There are 13 residues in the CDR3. V lost 1 base, J lost 7 bases, and 3 bases stayed unmatched. CDR3 sequence: CASSLVRDSEAFF. CDR3 sequence (DNA): TGTGCCAGCAGTTTAGTTCGGGACAGTGAAGCTTTCTTT.

For the CDR3, the DNA is TGTGCCAGCAGTTACTCTGCGGCGGGGACTAGCACAGATACGCAGTATTTT. This sequence encodes CASSYSAAGTSTDTQYF. V is TRBV6-5 and J is TRBJ2-3; the D gene is possibly TRBD2 (6 bases). V was shortened by 0 bases and J by 0 bases, with 13 bases between the two germline ends. The length of the CDR3 is 17 residues. Germline loops: CDR1 MNHEY, CDR2 SVGAGI.

The chain uses TRBV5-1 and TRBJ2-1; D is perhaps TRBD1 (6 bases). Trimming took off 2 bases at V and 9 bases at J, with 18 bases between the two ends. The CDR3 extends over 15 amino acids. Germline V gives CDR1 SGHRS, CDR2 YFSETQ. This chain's CDR3 is CASSLITGSTGEQFF. The CDR3 DNA reads as TGCGCCAGCAGCTTAATTACAGGGTCGACAGGTGAGCAGTTCTTC. The full variable domain, in which reference TRBV5-1 and TRBJ2-1 provide the parts outside the CDR3, is KAGVTQTPRYLIKTRGQQVTLSCSPISGHRSVSWYQQTPGQGLQFLFEYFSETQRNKGNFPGRFSGRQFSNSRSEMNVSTLELGDSALYLCASSLITGSTGEQFFGPGTRLTVL.

This clonotype has just a few counts. The chain uses TRBV19 and TRBJ1-4, with a weak D call TRBD1 (6 bases). CDR1 and CDR2 (germline): LNHDA, SQIVND (reference sequence). Trimming shortened V by 6 bases and J by 0 bases, and 14 bases separated the two germline ends. CDR3 length: 16 residues. The CDR3: CASRGDKVATNEKLFF. CDR3 sequence (DNA): TGTGCCAGTAGAGGGGACAAAGTTGCAACTAATGAAAAACTGTTTTTT.

This clonotype showed up just a few times. The chain recombines TRBV4-3 with TRBJ2-7; 7 nucleotides line up with TRBD2. V lost 2 bases to trimming and J lost 1 base; unmatched junction nucleotides: 14. CDR3 length: 18 residues. The germline CDR1 and CDR2 sequences are LGHNA and YSLEER. For the CDR3, the DNA is TGCGCCAGCAGCCAAATTGGGGCCACCGGGACTAATTCCTACGAGCAGTACTTC. Translating it yields CASSQIGATGTNSYEQYF.

The chain links TRBV12-3 or TRBV12-4 to TRBJ2-5; D might be TRBD2 (7 bases). The CDR3 loop spans 15 amino acids. The V end was cut by 3 bases, the J end by 4 bases, with 15 bases between. The chain's CDR3 is CASSFGGGQGETQYF. The DNA of the CDR3 is TGTGCCAGCAGTTTTGGGGGGGGCCAGGGAGAGACCCAGTACTTC.

The gene calls are TRBV5-1 and TRBJ1-1; 9 bases fit TRBD1. V was clipped by 4 bases and J by 4 bases; unmatched bases: 11. CDR3 length equals 16 residues. Germline V gene lookup returns CDR1 SGHRS and CDR2 YFSETQ. This chain's CDR3 is CASSLETGQGGTEAFF. DNA of the CDR3: TGCGCCAGCAGCCTCGAGACGGGACAGGGCGGCACTGAAGCTTTCTTT.

The rearrangement links TRBV11-2 to TRBJ2-5; 7 positions agree with TRBD2. The CDR3 has 14 amino acids. In germline, CDR1 is SGHAT, CDR2 FQNNGV. J lost 5 bases, V lost 5 bases, and 8 bases had no gene match. The DNA for the CDR3 is TGTGCCAGCAGCCCTGGGGTGGGAGGGGAGACCCAGTACTTC. Translation: CASSPGVGGETQYF.

Ten or more counts support this clonotype. V and J are TRBV7-2 and TRBJ2-1, with 11 bases aligning to TRBD2. From germline, CDR1 is SGHTA and CDR2 FQGNSA. V lost 3 bases and J lost 6; bases outside the gene matches: 4. The CDR3 extends over 15 amino acids. The CDR3 DNA is TGTGCCAGCAGCTTGACTAGCGGGGTTTCCAATGAGCAGTTCTTC. It yields the protein CASSLTSGVSNEQFF.

This clonotype showed up many times. The rearrangement joins TRBV29-1 to TRBJ2-3; D may be TRBD2 (6 bases). The germline V gene encodes CDR1 SQVTM and CDR2 ANQGSEA. This CDR3 is 14 amino acids long. Trimming took off 4 bases at V and 3 bases at J, with 14 bases between the two ends. The CDR3 sequence: CSVGYGGSTDTQYF. In nucleotides, the CDR3 is TGCAGCGTTGGGTATGGGGGGAGTACAGATACGCAGTATTTT.

The chain is built from TRBV5-1 and TRBJ2-1; 11 nucleotides agree with TRBD2. CDR1 is SGHRS and CDR2 is YFSETQ in the germline V gene. The CDR3 totals 15 residues. V lost 3 bases, J lost 5 bases, and 4 bases stayed unmatched. As DNA, the CDR3 is TGCGCCAGCAGCTGGGGACTAGCGGACGACAATGAGCAGTTCTTC. Translating it yields CASSWGLADDNEQFF. The variable domain in full, with the rest retrieved from reference TRBV5-1 and TRBJ2-1, is KAGVTQTPRYLIKTRGQQVTLSCSPISGHRSVSWYQQTPGQGLQFLFEYFSETQRNKGNFPGRFSGRQFSNSRSEMNVSTLELGDSALYLCASSWGLADDNEQFFGPGTRLTVL.

The chain has TRBV3-1 and TRBJ2-2, with 13 nucleotides matching TRBD2. Per the germline V gene, CDR1 is LGHDT and CDR2 is YNNKEL (reference sequence). J lost 5 bases, V lost 5 bases, and 2 bases had no gene match. The CDR3 is made up of 15 amino acids. This chain's CDR3 is CASSAGLAGTGELFF. The CDR3 bases are TGTGCCAGCAGCGCGGGACTAGCGGGGACCGGGGAGCTGTTTTTT.

This clonotype occurred many times. V is TRBV12-3 or TRBV12-4 and J is TRBJ2-2, with D possibly being TRBD2 (6 bases). This CDR3 has 16 amino acids. The V gene lost 3 bases and the J gene lost 4 bases, with 15 bases spanning the gap. The CDR3 bases are TGTGCCAGCAGTTTTCGGGGACTGCGAGGCACCGGGGAGCTGTTTTTT. Its protein is CASSFRGLRGTGELFF.

The sample holds a few counts of this clonotype. V and J are TRBV30 and TRBJ2-3; D unresolved. The V gene lost 5 bases and the J gene lost 2 bases, with 8 bases spanning the gap. CDR1 and CDR2 from the germline V gene are GTSNPN and SVGIG (reference sequence). The CDR3 has 12 amino acids. The CDR3 DNA sequence: TGTGCCTGGGACAAGGACACAGATACGCAGTATTTT. Translated: CAWDKDTDTQYF.

The chain joins TRBV12-3 or TRBV12-4 to TRBJ1-2, with 7 bases lining up with TRBD1. J gave up 0 bases and V 5 bases, and 6 bases lay outside the gene matches. There are 15 residues in the CDR3. The CDR3 DNA follows: TGTGCCAGCAGTACCACAGGGGCAGCTAACTATGGCTACACCTTC. Its translation is CASSTTGAANYGYTF.

This clonotype was recorded at least ten times. The rearrangement links TRBV18 to TRBJ2-6, with a possible D match to TRBD2 (6 bases). Germline CDR1 reads KGHSH; CDR2 reads LQKENI. The V and J ends lost 0 bases and 3 bases respectively, with 12 bases between them. The CDR3 runs 17 residues. Here the CDR3 reads CASSPPRGGGGANVLTF. CDR3 DNA sequence: TGTGCCAGCTCACCACCCCGGGGAGGAGGTGGGGCCAACGTCCTGACTTTC.

This clonotype has more than one count but fewer than ten. V usage is TRBV15 and J usage is TRBJ2-3; TRBD2 might be the D (5 bases). V shed 6 bases and J shed 1 base, with 11 bases lying between them. This CDR3 has 14 residues. Germline lookup yields CDR1 LNHNV and CDR2 YYDKDF (reference sequence). The CDR3 sequence: CATSIRGGTDTQYF. The CDR3 nucleotides read TGTGCCACCAGTATCCGGGGTGGCACAGATACGCAGTATTTT.

This clonotype occurred many times. The gene calls are TRBV10-2 and TRBJ2-1, with 13 bases lining up with TRBD2. CDR3 length: 15 amino acids. Trimming removed 6 bases from V and 4 bases from J; junction bases left unmatched: 3. CDR1 is WSHSY and CDR2 is SAAADI in the germline V gene. Written as DNA, the CDR3 is TGCGCCAGCAGAGAGGGACTAGCGGGGTACAATGAGCAGTTCTTC. Its translation is CASREGLAGYNEQFF.

This clonotype was found many times. The V and J genes are TRBV21-1 and TRBJ2-4; the table names TRBD2, a call not compared with the DNA. TRBV21-1 constitutes a pseudogene. This CDR3 comprises 19 residues. The CDR3 region has the DNA TGTGCCAGCAGGGCCGGGACTAGCGGGAGAGTTTACGCCAAAAACATTCAGTACTTC. Residues: CASRAGTSGRVYAKNIQYF.

This clonotype was observed a few times. The chain has TRBV20-1 and TRBJ2-3, with a tentative D call TRBD1 (7 bases). The CDR3 runs 16 residues. The ends were cut back, 4 bases at V and 1 base at J, with 18 bases in the middle. Germline CDR1 DFQATT, CDR2 SNEGSKA (reference sequence). The CDR3 reads CSATIQGGVGTDTQYF. The DNA of the CDR3 is TGCAGTGCTACTATTCAGGGGGGAGTAGGCACAGATACGCAGTATTTT.

This clonotype occurred a few times. The J gene is TRBJ1-1, the V gene TRBV11-3, with 9 bases aligning to TRBD1. The CDR3 has 15 residues. CDR1 and CDR2 from the germline V gene are SGHNT and YENEEA. J lost 0 bases, V lost 5 bases, and 4 bases had no gene match. The CDR3 sequence: CASSERDRVNTEAFF. DNA for the CDR3: TGTGCCAGCAGCGAACGGGACAGGGTGAACACTGAAGCTTTCTTT.

This clonotype was observed at least ten times. The chain has TRBV6-2 or TRBV6-3 and TRBJ2-6; 8 bases are a match to TRBD1. Germline CDR1 reads MNHEY; CDR2 reads SVGEGT. Losses at the gene ends were 6 bases for V and 2 bases for J; bases not matched to a gene: 12. This CDR3 has 18 residues. The CDR3 reads CASSTARKTGAGANVLTF. CDR3 in DNA: TGTGCCAGCAGCACAGCGAGAAAGACAGGGGCTGGGGCCAACGTCCTGACTTTC.